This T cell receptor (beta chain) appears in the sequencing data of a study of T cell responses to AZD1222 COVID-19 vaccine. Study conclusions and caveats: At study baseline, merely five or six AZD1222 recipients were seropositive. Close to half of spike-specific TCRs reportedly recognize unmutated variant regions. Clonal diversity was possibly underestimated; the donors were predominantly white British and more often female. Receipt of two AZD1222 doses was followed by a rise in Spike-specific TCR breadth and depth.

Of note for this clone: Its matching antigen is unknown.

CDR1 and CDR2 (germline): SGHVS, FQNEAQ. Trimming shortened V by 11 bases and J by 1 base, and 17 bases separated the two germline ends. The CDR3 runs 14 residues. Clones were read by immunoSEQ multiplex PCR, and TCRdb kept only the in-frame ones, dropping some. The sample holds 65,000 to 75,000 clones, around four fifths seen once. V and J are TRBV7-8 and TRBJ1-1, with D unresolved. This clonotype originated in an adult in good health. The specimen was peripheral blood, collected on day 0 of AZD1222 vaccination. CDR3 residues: CAVHRGSGNTEAFF. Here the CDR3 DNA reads TGTGCCGTTCATCGGGGTTCAGGGAACACTGAAGCTTTCTTT.